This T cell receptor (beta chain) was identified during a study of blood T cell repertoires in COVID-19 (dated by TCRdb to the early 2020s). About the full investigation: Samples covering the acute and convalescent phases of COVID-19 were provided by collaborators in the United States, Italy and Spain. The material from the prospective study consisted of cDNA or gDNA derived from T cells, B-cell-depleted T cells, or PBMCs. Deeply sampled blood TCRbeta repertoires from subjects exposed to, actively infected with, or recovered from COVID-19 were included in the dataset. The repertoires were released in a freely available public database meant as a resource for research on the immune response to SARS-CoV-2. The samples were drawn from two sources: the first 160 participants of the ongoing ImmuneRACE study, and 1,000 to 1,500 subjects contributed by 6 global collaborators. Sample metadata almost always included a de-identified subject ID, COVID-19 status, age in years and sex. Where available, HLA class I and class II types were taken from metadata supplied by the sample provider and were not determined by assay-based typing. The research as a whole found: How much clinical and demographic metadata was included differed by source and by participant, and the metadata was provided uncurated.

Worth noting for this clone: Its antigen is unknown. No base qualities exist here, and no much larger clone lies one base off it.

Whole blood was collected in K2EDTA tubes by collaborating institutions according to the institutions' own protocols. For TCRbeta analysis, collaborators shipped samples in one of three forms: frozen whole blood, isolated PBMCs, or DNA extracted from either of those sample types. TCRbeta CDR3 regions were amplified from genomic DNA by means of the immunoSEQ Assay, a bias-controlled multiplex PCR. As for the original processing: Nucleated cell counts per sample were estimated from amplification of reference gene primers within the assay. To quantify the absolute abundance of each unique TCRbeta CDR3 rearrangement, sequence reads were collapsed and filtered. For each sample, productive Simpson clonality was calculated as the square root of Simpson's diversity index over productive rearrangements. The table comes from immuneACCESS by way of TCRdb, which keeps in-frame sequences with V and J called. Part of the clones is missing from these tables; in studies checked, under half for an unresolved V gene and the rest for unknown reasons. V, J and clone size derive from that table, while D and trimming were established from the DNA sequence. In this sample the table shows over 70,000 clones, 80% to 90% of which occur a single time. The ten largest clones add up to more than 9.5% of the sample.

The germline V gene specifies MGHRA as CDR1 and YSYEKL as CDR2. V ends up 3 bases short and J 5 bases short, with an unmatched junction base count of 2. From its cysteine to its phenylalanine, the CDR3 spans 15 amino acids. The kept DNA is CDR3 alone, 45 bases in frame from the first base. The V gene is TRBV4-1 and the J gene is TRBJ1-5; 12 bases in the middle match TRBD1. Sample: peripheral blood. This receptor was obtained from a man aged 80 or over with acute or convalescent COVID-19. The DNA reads TGCGCCAGCAGCCAGGGGACAGGGGGCCATCAGCCCCAGCATTTT. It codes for CASSQGTGGHQPQHF.